Listed here are 24 T cell receptor beta chains from one sample, sequenced in a study of blood T cells in healthy people across ages. A sample-barcoded 5' primer and a J-beta primer mix were used in a second PCR of about 7 to 12 cycles. TCRdb reanalysed the 5' RACE reads using MiXCR and keeps one entry per CDR3 protein. Here the sample spans some 1.1 million distinct CDR3 sequences, 35% to 40% being singletons. Specimen: blood. The receptors originated from a man aged 18-30 years in good health.

This clonotype was seen ten or more times. This CDR3 reads CASSQDWSSQETQYF. The CDR3 coding sequence is TGCGCCAGCAGCCAAGATTGGTCATCCCAAGAGACCCAGTACTTC. V and J are TRBV4-3 and TRBJ2-5; D gene ambiguous. Trimming took off 0 bases at V and 1 base at J, with 9 bases between the two ends. This CDR3 is 15 amino acids long. Germline CDR1 and CDR2: LGHNA and YSLEER.

Many counts were recorded for this clonotype. The chain is built from TRBV28 and TRBJ1-2, with D unclear. V gave up 2 bases and J gave up 0 bases, with 7 bases separating them. Germline CDR1 reads MDHEN; CDR2 reads SYDVKM. The CDR3 has 14 amino acids. This CDR3 reads CASSLGSSNYGYTF. The CDR3 DNA is TGTGCCAGCAGTTTAGGGAGTTCTAACTATGGCTACACCTTC.

At least ten counts were recorded for this clonotype. The V call is TRBV5-1, the J call TRBJ1-2, with D possibly matching TRBD1 (5 bases). CDR3 size: 13 residues. The ends were cut back, 3 bases at V and 0 bases at J, with 6 bases in the middle. Germline values: CDR1 SGHRS, CDR2 YFSETQ. CDR3 amino acids: CASSSGANYGYTF. CDR3 bases: TGCGCCAGCAGCTCGGGGGCTAACTATGGCTACACCTTC.

This clonotype turned up a few times. V and J are TRBV28 and TRBJ2-7; tentatively, D is TRBD2 (6 bases). V lost 6 bases and J 2 bases, leaving 20 bases between the germline ends. The CDR3 extends over 16 amino acids. Germline V gene data show CDR1 as MDHEN and CDR2 as SYDVKM. DNA for the CDR3: TGTGCCAGCAGCCCCGGGGGTTCTCTACAAGCCTACGAGCAGTACTTC. Translating it yields CASSPGGSLQAYEQYF.

This clonotype was observed a few times. The chain couples TRBV7-2 to TRBJ2-7; no definite D call. The CDR3 contains 15 residues. Germline V gene data show CDR1 as SGHTA and CDR2 as FQGNSA. Trimming took 1 base from V and 4 from J, leaving 14 bases between them. CDR3 nucleotides: TGTGCCAGCAGCTTAGAGACCTCACCTTGGTACGAGCAGTACTTC. This codes for CASSLETSPWYEQYF. The complete variable domain, with remaining parts taken from reference TRBV7-2 and TRBJ2-7, reads GAGVSQSPSNKVTEKGKDVELRCDPISGHTALYWYRQSLGQGLEFLIYFQGNSAPDKSGLPSDRFSAERTGGSVSTLTIQRTQQEDSAVYLCASSLETSPWYEQYFGPGTRLTVT.

This clonotype was picked up a small number of times. This sequence joins TRBV5-1 and TRBJ2-1; 8 bases agree with TRBD1. Per the germline V gene, CDR1 is SGHRS and CDR2 is YFSETQ. The CDR3 is 14 residues long. Germline trimming cut 3 bases from V and 8 bases from J; bases unmatched to any gene: 7. This CDR3 reads CASSSGQGWDEQFF. DNA of the CDR3: TGCGCCAGCAGCTCCGGACAGGGTTGGGATGAGCAGTTCTTC.

In this sample, this clonotype turned up many times. The chain has TRBV20-1 and TRBJ2-1; 8 bases agree with TRBD1. This CDR3 contains 14 residues. Trimming cost V 7 bases and J 2 bases; bases outside gene matches: 7. Germline CDR1 reads DFQATT; CDR2 reads SNEGSKA (reference sequence). The CDR3 DNA sequence: TGCAGTGGGTCCAGGACAGGGACCTACAATGAGCAGTTCTTC. It is translated as CSGSRTGTYNEQFF.

This clonotype came up a few times. The chain recombines TRBV12-5 with TRBJ2-1; D gene unclear. The germline V and J ends were trimmed by 4 bases and 10 bases, with 8 bases remaining between them. Per germline, CDR1 LGHNT and CDR2 FRNRAP. The CDR3 totals 11 residues. The CDR3 DNA reads as TGTGCTAGTGGTTCCCCTATAGAGCAGTTCTTC. Translation gives CASGSPIEQFF.

This clonotype was detected a few times. J is TRBJ1-2 and V is TRBV6-2 or TRBV6-3; no clear D. Germline CDR1 MNHEY, CDR2 SVGEGT. The CDR3 covers 13 residues. Trimming removed 5 bases at V and 4 bases at J, with 11 bases between. The CDR3 DNA reads TGTGCCAGCAGTGACCGGGGAGTCTATGGCTACACCTTC. It translates to CASSDRGVYGYTF.

DNA for the CDR3: TGTGCCAGCAGCTTATTGACAGGGGTTGGTCGTGGCTACACCTTC. This encodes CASSLLTGVGRGYTF. The chain couples TRBV7-2 to TRBJ1-2; 8 bases align to TRBD1. V lost 2 bases to trimming and J lost 7 bases; unmatched junction nucleotides: 9. The CDR3 loop spans 15 amino acids. The V gene's germline CDR1 is SGHTA and CDR2 FQGNSA. The full variable domain, its missing parts supplied by reference TRBV7-2 and TRBJ1-2, is GAGVSQSPSNKVTEKGKDVELRCDPISGHTALYWYRQSLGQGLEFLIYFQGNSAPDKSGLPSDRFSAERTGGSVSTLTIQRTQQEDSAVYLCASSLLTGVGRGYTFGSGTRLTVV.

This clonotype was observed a handful of times. This chain connects TRBV9 to TRBJ2-6; TRBD1 aligns across 8 bases. CDR1 and CDR2 from the germline V gene are SGDLS and YYNGEE. Trimming removed 3 bases from V and 0 bases from J; junction bases left unmatched: 8. CDR3 length equals 18 residues. The CDR3 nucleotides are TGTGCCAGCAGCGGGACAGGGAATGAGGGCTCTGGGGCCAACGTCCTGACTTTC. Translating it yields CASSGTGNEGSGANVLTF. The full variable domain, its missing parts supplied by reference TRBV9 and TRBJ2-6, is DSGVTQTPKHLITATGQRVTLRCSPRSGDLSVYWYQQSLDQGLQFLIQYYNGEERAKGNILERFSAQQFPDLHSELNLSSLELGDSALYFCASSGTGNEGSGANVLTFGAGSRLTVL.

This clonotype was seen repeatedly, ten times or more. The rearrangement joins TRBV24-1 to TRBJ2-1; 7 bases match TRBD1. The DNA end is a closer match to TRBJ2-7, so the J assignment may be wrong. The CDR3 is made up of 16 amino acids. In germline, CDR1 is KGHDR, CDR2 SFDVKD. CDR3 residues: CATSDRTGNSYNEQYF. The CDR3, as DNA: TGTGCCACCAGTGACCGGACAGGCAACTCCTACAATGAGCAGTACTTC.

This clonotype showed up just a few times. V and J are TRBV3-1 and TRBJ2-3; D may be TRBD1 or TRBD2 (5 bases each). The CDR3 extends over 15 amino acids. Deletions cut 9 bases from V and 7 bases from J, with 23 bases between. From germline, CDR1 is LGHDT and CDR2 YNNKEL (reference sequence). The CDR3 DNA reads TGTGCCAGTTTTCTCGGGGACCCAGACCCCAATACGCAGTATTTT. Amino acids: CASFLGDPDPNTQYF.

The chain joins TRBV6-6 to TRBJ2-7; TRBD1 is a possible D gene (6 bases). Gene TRBJ2-5 matches the end of the DNA better, so the J call may be wrong. The germline gives CDR1 MNHNY, CDR2 SVGAGI (reference sequence). The CDR3 has 14 amino acids. CDR3 sequence: CASSYGRRGETQYF. The CDR3, as DNA: TGTGCCAGCAGTTACGGTAGAAGGGGGGAGACCCAGTACTTC.

This clonotype was observed a few times. The chain recombines TRBV7-9 with TRBJ1-5; perhaps TRBD1 as D (5 bases). The CDR3 is 12 residues long. The V end lost 5 bases, the J end lost 7 bases, and 9 bases lay between the germline ends. Germline CDR1 and CDR2: SEHNR and FQNEAQ (reference sequence). The DNA of the CDR3 is TGTGCCAGCAGCAAAGACAGACAGCCCCAGCATTTT. Encoded protein: CASSKDRQPQHF.

This clonotype was seen repeatedly, ten times or more. A much larger clonotype is one base distant, so this may be a read error. The gene calls are TRBV5-1 and TRBJ2-3; possibly TRBD1 or TRBD2 for D (5 bases each). The length of the CDR3 is 14 residues. Trimming removed 4 bases from V and 5 bases from J, with 14 bases in between. CDR1 and CDR2 from the germline V gene are SGHRS and YFSETQ. The CDR3, as DNA: TGCGCCAGCAGCGTCGGGGCCCGGGAAGATACGCAGTATTTT. This codes for CASSVGAREDTQYF.

The chain's CDR3 is CASRPLDSRLMYGYTF. In DNA form, the CDR3 reads TGTGCCAGCAGGCCCCTGGACAGCCGTCTAATGTATGGCTACACCTTC. The V call is TRBV27, the J call TRBJ1-2; a weak D match, TRBD1 (6 bases). This CDR3 is built from 16 residues. The germline gives CDR1 MNHEY, CDR2 SMNVEV (reference sequence). V lost 6 bases, J lost 5 bases, and 22 bases lay in between.

V usage is TRBV30 and J usage is TRBJ1-1; D unclear. The CDR3 length is 14 residues. Per germline, CDR1 GTSNPN and CDR2 SVGIG (reference sequence). Trimming removed 5 bases from V and 1 base from J, with 14 bases in between. In DNA, the CDR3 is TGTGCCTGGTCACGAAGGAGAAAGAACACTGAAGCTTTCTTT. As protein: CAWSRRRKNTEAFF. The full variable domain, completed using reference TRBV30 and TRBJ1-1, is SQTIHQWPATLVQPVGSPLSLECTVEGTSNPNLYWYRQAAGRGLQLLFYSVGIGQISSEVPQNLSASRPQDRQFILSSKKLLLSDSGFYLCAWSRRRKNTEAFFGQGTRLTVV.

The chain combines TRBV11-1 with TRBJ2-1, with D tentatively TRBD1 (8 bases). The ends were cut back, 1 base at V and 7 bases at J, with 20 bases in the middle. CDR1 is SGHAT and CDR2 is FQDESV in the germline V gene (reference sequence). The CDR3 length is 17 residues. The CDR3 loop is CASSLEGGAGGRNEQFF. Here the CDR3 DNA reads TGTGCCAGCAGCTTAGAGGGAGGGGCAGGGGGCAGGAATGAGCAGTTCTTC. The entire variable domain, with the rest obtained from reference TRBV11-1 and TRBJ2-1, is as follows: EAEVAQSPRYKITEKSQAVAFWCDPISGHATLYWYRQILGQGPELLVQFQDESVVDDSQLPKDRFSAERLKGVDSTLKIQPAELGDSAMYLCASSLEGGAGGRNEQFFGPGTRLTVL.

The genes are TRBV10-3 and TRBJ2-5; D is tentatively TRBD1 or TRBD2 (7 bases each). With 6 bases removed from V and 5 bases from J, the gap between germline ends came to 13 bases. This CDR3 comprises 13 residues. Germline-derived CDR1 and CDR2 are ENHRY and SYGVKD. The CDR3 DNA follows: TGTGCCATCAGCTTCAGGGGGGGGGAGACCCAGTACTTC. Protein product: CAISFRGGETQYF.

This clonotype has at least ten counts. The chain is built from TRBV12-3 or TRBV12-4 and TRBJ2-5; D may match TRBD1 or TRBD2 (6 bases each). The CDR3 totals 15 residues. The ends were cut back, 3 bases at V and 4 bases at J, with 15 bases in the middle. The CDR3 coding sequence is TGTGCCAGCAGTTTTCGTAGGGGGACTGGAGAGACCCAGTACTTC. It yields the protein CASSFRRGTGETQYF.

This clonotype was picked up a small number of times. This chain links TRBV9 with TRBJ1-1; TRBD1 agrees at 7 bases. The CDR3 totals 17 residues. Unmatched junction bases numbered 13, after V lost 4 bases and J lost 1 base. The germline CDR1 and CDR2 sequences are SGDLS and YYNGEE. CDR3 loop: CASSPTLRAGGNTEAFF. CDR3 in DNA: TGTGCCAGCAGCCCTACTTTGAGGGCAGGGGGGAACACTGAAGCTTTCTTT.

This clonotype showed up just a few times. This chain links TRBV18 with TRBJ1-5, with 7 bases identical to TRBD1. The CDR3 runs to 16 residues. The junction had 7 bases not matched to a gene; V was cut back by 4 bases and J by 1 base. Germline CDR1 KGHSH, CDR2 LQKENI. The CDR3 spells CASSREDRNSNQPQHF. In DNA form, the CDR3 reads TGTGCCAGCTCACGAGAGGACAGGAACAGCAATCAGCCCCAGCATTTT. The variable domain in full, with the rest retrieved from reference TRBV18 and TRBJ1-5, is NAGVMQNPRHLVRRRGQEARLRCSPMKGHSHVYWYRQLPEEGLKFMVYLQKENIIDESGMPKERFSAEFPKEGPSILRIQQVVRGDSAAYFCASSREDRNSNQPQHFGDGTRLSIL.

The CDR3 here is CASSVVGGGTNEQFF. The CDR3 DNA reads as TGTGCCAGCAGCGTAGTAGGCGGGGGGACCAATGAGCAGTTCTTC. V gene TRBV9 combines with J gene TRBJ2-1; 8 nucleotides line up with TRBD2. The germline CDR1 and CDR2 sequences are SGDLS and YYNGEE. The CDR3 runs to 15 residues. J lost 6 bases, V lost 0 bases, and 5 bases had no gene match.